This TCR beta chain was identified during a study of identical twins. Study findings and constraints: Fewer insertions marked abundant cord blood beta clonotypes; young adult naive trended weakly, memory not at all.

V lost 1 base, J lost 7 bases, and 10 bases lay in between. CDR1 is DFQATT and CDR2 is SNEGSKA in the germline V gene (reference sequence). CDR3 size: 13 residues. Each cDNA held unique molecular identifiers, and template switching gave it a universal primer site. TCRdb called the 5' RACE reads again in MiXCR, with one record for every CDR3 protein. Of hundreds of thousands of distinct CDR3 sequences in the sample, roughly 7.5% were seen once. This clonotype was recorded many times. Antigen: not known. The sample also formed part of further work on yellow fever vaccine responses in identical twins.

The sample was CD8+ T cells sorted from blood. The receptor was derived from a woman in her late teens or twenties in good health. This sequence joins TRBV20-1 and TRBJ1-4; the D is unclear. In DNA form, the CDR3 reads TGCAGTGCTAGAGTCTCCTTAGGTGAAAAACTGTTTTTT. Protein product: CSARVSLGEKLFF.